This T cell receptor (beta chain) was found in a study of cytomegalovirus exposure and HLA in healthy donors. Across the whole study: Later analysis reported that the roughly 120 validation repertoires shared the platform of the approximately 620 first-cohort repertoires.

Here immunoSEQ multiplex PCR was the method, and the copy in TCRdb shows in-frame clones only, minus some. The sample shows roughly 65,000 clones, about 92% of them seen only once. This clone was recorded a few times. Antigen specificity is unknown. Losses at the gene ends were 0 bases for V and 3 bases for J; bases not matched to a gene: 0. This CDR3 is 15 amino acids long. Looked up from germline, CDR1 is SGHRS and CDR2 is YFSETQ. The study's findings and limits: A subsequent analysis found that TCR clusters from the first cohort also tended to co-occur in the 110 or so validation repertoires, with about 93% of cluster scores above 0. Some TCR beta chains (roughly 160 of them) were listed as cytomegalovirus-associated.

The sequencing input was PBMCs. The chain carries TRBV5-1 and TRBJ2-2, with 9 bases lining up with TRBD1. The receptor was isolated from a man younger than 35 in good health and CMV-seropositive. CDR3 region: CASSLGDRDTGELFF. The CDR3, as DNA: TGCGCCAGCAGCTTGGGGGACAGGGACACCGGGGAGCTGTTTTTT.